This TCR beta chain emerged from a study of identical twins. Broader study findings: Zero-insertion analyses might be partly confounded by invariant T cells like MAIT and iNKT. Out-of-frame alpha sequences that twins shared showed excess low generation probability.

TCRdb processed the 5' RACE reads anew with MiXCR; each CDR3 protein has one entry. Of roughly 240,000 distinct CDR3 sequences listed, 7% to 8.5% are singletons. This clonotype was detected a few times. The antigen is not known. The CDR3 sequence is 12 residues long. V shed 0 bases and J shed 9 bases, with 11 bases lying between them. Germline V gene lookup returns CDR1 SQVTM and CDR2 ANQGSEA. This sample was shared with a second study, whose subject was yellow fever vaccine responses in identical twins.

The chain carries TRBV29-1 and TRBJ1-2, with D possibly matching TRBD1 (5 bases). What was sequenced was CD8+ T cells sorted from blood. This clonotype originated in a young woman in good health. The CDR3 region has the DNA TGCAGCGTTGAAGATAGGGGTCAGAGCTACACCTTC. Amino acids: CSVEDRGQSYTF.